Each of the 3 T cell receptor beta chains below was sequenced from the same sample in a study of cytomegalovirus exposure and HLA in healthy donors. Primers for the PCR totalled 60 Vbeta and 13 Jbeta. Generated by immunoSEQ multiplex PCR, the TCRdb table keeps only in-frame clones and is missing some. The sample lists about 160,000 clones, approximately 80% occurring once. The specimen sequenced was PBMCs. These receptors all stem from a woman aged 30 to 39 in good health and CMV-seropositive.

Note on this clone: The junction and the germline gene differ at one end; a read error may be behind it. The chain is built from TRBV7-8 and TRBJ1-4; 9 bases line up with TRBD1. The length of the CDR3 is 15 residues. CDR1 is SGHVS and CDR2 is FQNEAQ in the germline V gene. The CDR3 spells CASTLDTGGNEKLFF. As DNA, the CDR3 is TGTGCCAGCACCTTAGACACAGGGGGCAACGAAAAACTGTTTTTT.

The chain couples TRBV29-1 to TRBJ1-2; D not certain. Germline values: CDR1 SQVTM, CDR2 ANQGSEA. V was clipped by 5 bases and J by 2 bases, with 15 bases between them. This CDR3 is 14 amino acids long. The CDR3 loop reads CSVSSEEKNYGYTF. CDR3 coding DNA: TGCAGCGTTAGTTCCGAGGAGAAAAACTATGGCTACACCTTC.

The V gene is TRBV7-2, the J gene TRBJ2-1; a weak D match, TRBD2 (7 bases). Trimming pared 3 bases from V and 9 bases from J, leaving 15 bases between. The CDR3 consists of 14 residues. Germline V gene sequence: CDR1 SGHTA, CDR2 FQGNSA. CDR3 nucleotide sequence: TGTGCCAGCAGCTTTGGCGGGGGCTATCTTGAGCAGTTCTTC. Its translation: CASSFGGGYLEQFF.